The 13 T cell receptor beta chains below all came from one sample that was sequenced in a study of T cell changes during pregnancy in multiple sclerosis (dated by TCRdb to between 2018 and 2020). Library prep was done by the immunoSEQ multiplex PCR assay. Here the immuneACCESS table is served through TCRdb, limited to in-frame sequences with V and J called. Missing clones are a known gap in these copies; in checked studies unresolved V genes cover under half, and the rest lacks a known reason. This sample is represented by 39,000 or so clones; 94% of them were singletons. Of the sample, roughly 8.1% falls within the top ten clones. The sequencing used CD8+ T cells from peripheral blood mononuclear cells, collected in the third trimester of pregnancy. These receptors were taken from a female donor with multiple sclerosis, enrolled in a pregnancy study.

The chain is built from TRBV9 and TRBJ2-5, with 7 bases lining up with TRBD2. This CDR3 has 14 amino acids. Trimming cost V 2 bases and J 5 bases; bases outside gene matches: 6. The germline V gene encodes CDR1 SGDLS and CDR2 YYNGEE. The CDR3 DNA follows: TGTGCCAGCAGCGTGGGAGGGCTCAGGGAGACCCAGTACTTC. As protein: CASSVGGLRETQYF.

This chain joins TRBV28 and TRBJ1-4, with 7 bases aligning to TRBD1. The V gene's germline CDR1 is MDHEN and CDR2 SYDVKM. With V trimmed by 2 bases and J by 7 bases, 4 bases remained unmatched. CDR3 length equals 14 residues. This CDR3 reads CASSLRGLGEKLFF. The CDR3 DNA follows: TGTGCCAGCAGTTTAAGGGGGCTGGGTGAAAAACTGTTTTTT.

The V gene is TRBV6-5, the J gene TRBJ2-7; D may be TRBD2 (6 bases). V shed 8 bases and J shed 3 bases, with 17 bases lying between them. The CDR3 runs to 14 residues. Germline loops: CDR1 MNHEY, CDR2 SVGAGI. CDR3 in DNA: TGTGCCAGCGGGAGACGGGACTCCAACTACGAGCAGTACTTC. Its translation: CASGRRDSNYEQYF.

This sequence joins TRBV10-1 and TRBJ1-1; 7 positions agree with TRBD1. The CDR3 is made up of 16 amino acids. Germline V gene sequence: CDR1 WNHNN, CDR2 SYGVQD (reference sequence). With V trimmed by 9 bases and J by 4 bases, 17 bases remained unmatched. CDR3 amino acids: CASLGQRPRESTEAFF. The CDR3 nucleotides are TGCGCCAGTTTGGGACAGCGGCCGAGGGAAAGCACTGAAGCTTTCTTT.

This clone is a singleton in its sample. V gene TRBV27 combines with J gene TRBJ2-7; a weak D match, TRBD1 (5 bases). Trimming left V 4 bases short and J 3 bases short, with 19 bases between. This CDR3 has 16 amino acids. Germline CDR1 reads MNHEY; CDR2 reads SMNVEV (reference sequence). The CDR3 region is CASSSGPTGEVYEQYF. Here the CDR3 DNA reads TGTGCCAGCAGTTCCGGACCAACAGGAGAAGTCTACGAGCAGTACTTC.

The V and J genes are TRBV14 and TRBJ2-7, with 9 bases aligning to TRBD2. Germline CDR1 reads SGHDN; CDR2 reads FVKESK. V shed 4 bases and J 0 bases; nucleotides not matched to a gene: 1. This CDR3 contains 14 residues. CDR3 sequence (DNA): TGTGCCAGCAGCCCTAGCGGGGACTCCTACGAGCAGTACTTC. Translation gives CASSPSGDSYEQYF.

The rearrangement uses TRBV7-9 and TRBJ2-3, with D possibly matching TRBD2 (5 bases). This CDR3 spans 16 amino acids. The V gene's germline CDR1 is SEHNR and CDR2 FQNEAQ (reference sequence). The ends were cut back, 4 bases at V and 1 base at J, with 15 bases in the middle. The CDR3 DNA sequence: TGTGCCAGCAGCTCAAGACCCCTTAGCGGCACAGATACGCAGTATTTT. Translating gives CASSSRPLSGTDTQYF.

This sequence joins TRBV5-6 and TRBJ1-4; 12 bases fit TRBD1. Trimming removed 1 base from V and 3 bases from J; junction bases left unmatched: 4. In germline, CDR1 is SGHDT, CDR2 YYEEEE. The CDR3 consists of 17 residues. The CDR3 here is CASSLKGQGAANEKLFF. For the CDR3, the DNA is TGTGCCAGCAGCTTGAAGGGACAGGGGGCAGCTAATGAAAAACTGTTTTTT.

The chain is built from TRBV5-4 and TRBJ2-1; TRBD2 agrees at 7 bases. The CDR3 is 17 residues long. Germline CDR1 reads SGHNT; CDR2 reads YYREEE (reference sequence). With V trimmed by 3 bases and J by 3 bases, 12 bases remained unmatched. Here the CDR3 DNA reads TGTGCCAGCAGCTCCTCTCGCGGGAGCGGGGACTACAATGAGCAGTTCTTC. Translated, it gives CASSSSRGSGDYNEQFF.

This rearrangement joins TRBV6-4 to TRBJ2-2; 12 bases match TRBD2. Germline CDR1 and CDR2: MRHNA and SNTAGT. The CDR3 totals 17 residues. V lost 6 bases, J lost 9 bases, and 14 bases stayed unmatched. CDR3 DNA sequence: TGTGCCAGCAGCCCCGATCCCACTAGCGGGAGGTCCTGGGAGCTGTTTTTT. Amino acids: CASSPDPTSGRSWELFF.

The chain recombines TRBV28 with TRBJ2-5; the match to TRBD1 covers 8 bases. Germline trimming cut 6 bases from V and 1 base from J; bases unmatched to any gene: 7. Germline V gives CDR1 MDHEN, CDR2 SYDVKM. CDR3 size: 15 residues. In DNA form, the CDR3 reads TGTGCCAGCAGCCCTGGACAGGGTGGCCAAGAGACCCAGTACTTC. It translates to CASSPGQGGQETQYF.

CDR3 nucleotides: TGTGCCAGCAGCTCGGGGTGGATTGCCTCCTACAATGAGCAGTTCTTC. It specifies CASSSGWIASYNEQFF. This chain joins TRBV5-8 and TRBJ2-1; TRBD2 is a possible D gene (5 bases). Trimming pared 3 bases from V and 0 bases from J, leaving 13 bases between. Germline loops: CDR1 SGHTS, CDR2 YDEGEE. This CDR3 has 16 residues.

V is TRBV13 and J is TRBJ2-1, with D maybe TRBD2 (6 bases). Trimming left V 10 bases short and J 2 bases short, with 12 bases between. There are 13 residues in the CDR3. CDR1 PRHDT and CDR2 FYEKMQ come from the germline V gene (reference sequence). The CDR3 region is CATSSVTYNEQFF. As DNA, the CDR3 is TGTGCCACCTCTAGCGTAACCTACAATGAGCAGTTCTTC.